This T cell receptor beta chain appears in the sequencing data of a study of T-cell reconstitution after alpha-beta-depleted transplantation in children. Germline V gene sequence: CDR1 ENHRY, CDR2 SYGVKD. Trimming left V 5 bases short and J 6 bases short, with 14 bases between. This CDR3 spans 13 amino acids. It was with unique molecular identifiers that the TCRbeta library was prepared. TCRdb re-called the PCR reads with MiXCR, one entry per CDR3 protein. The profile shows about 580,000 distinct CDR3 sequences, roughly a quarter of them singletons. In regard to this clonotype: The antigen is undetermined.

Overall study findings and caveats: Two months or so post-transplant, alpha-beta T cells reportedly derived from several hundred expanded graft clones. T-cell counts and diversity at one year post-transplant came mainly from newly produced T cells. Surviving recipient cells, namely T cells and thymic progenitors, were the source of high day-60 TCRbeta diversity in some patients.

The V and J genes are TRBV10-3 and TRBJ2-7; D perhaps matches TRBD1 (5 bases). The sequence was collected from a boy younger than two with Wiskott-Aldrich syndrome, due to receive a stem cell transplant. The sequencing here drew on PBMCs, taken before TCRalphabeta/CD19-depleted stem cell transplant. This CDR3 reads CAISRQGYPEQYF. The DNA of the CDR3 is TGTGCCATCAGTAGGCAGGGCTATCCCGAGCAGTACTTC.